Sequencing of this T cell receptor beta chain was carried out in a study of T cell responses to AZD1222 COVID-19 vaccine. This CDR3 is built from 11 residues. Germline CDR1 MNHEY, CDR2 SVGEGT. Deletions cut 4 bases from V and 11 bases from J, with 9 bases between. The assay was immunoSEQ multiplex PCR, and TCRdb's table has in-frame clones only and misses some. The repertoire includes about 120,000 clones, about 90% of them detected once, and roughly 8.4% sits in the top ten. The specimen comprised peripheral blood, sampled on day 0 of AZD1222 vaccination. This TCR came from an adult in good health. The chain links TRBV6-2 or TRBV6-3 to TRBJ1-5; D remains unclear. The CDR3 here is CASSSLASQHF. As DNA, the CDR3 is TGTGCCAGCAGTTCGTTGGCATCCCAGCATTTT.